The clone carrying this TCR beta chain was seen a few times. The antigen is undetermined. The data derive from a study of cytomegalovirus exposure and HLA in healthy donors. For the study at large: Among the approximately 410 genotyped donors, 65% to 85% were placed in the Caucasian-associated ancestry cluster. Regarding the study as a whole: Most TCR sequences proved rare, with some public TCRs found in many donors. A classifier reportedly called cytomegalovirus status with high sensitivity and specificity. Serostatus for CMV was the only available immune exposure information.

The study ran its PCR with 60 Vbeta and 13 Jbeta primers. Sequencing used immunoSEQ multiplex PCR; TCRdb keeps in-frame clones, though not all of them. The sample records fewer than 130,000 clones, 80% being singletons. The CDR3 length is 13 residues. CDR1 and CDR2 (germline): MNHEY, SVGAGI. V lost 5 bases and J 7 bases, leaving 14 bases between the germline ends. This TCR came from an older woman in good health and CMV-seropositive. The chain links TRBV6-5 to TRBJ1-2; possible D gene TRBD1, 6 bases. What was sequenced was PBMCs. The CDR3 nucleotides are TGTGCCAGCAGTCAAACAGGGCTGGCTGGCTACACCTTC. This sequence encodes CASSQTGLAGYTF.